The 18 T cell receptor beta chains listed next were all sequenced from one sample in a study of response to subunit inactivated influenza vaccine. From the RT-PCR reads, TCRdb called clonotypes with MiXCR, one entry per CDR3 protein. This sample has 450,000 to 550,000 distinct CDR3 sequences, with roughly 23% found just once. The sample was CD4+ T cells sorted from PBMCs, taken 5 to 6 days after vaccination. Receptors originate from a man aged 50 or older who received an inactivated influenza vaccine.

This clonotype has only a few counts. This chain connects TRBV6-1 to TRBJ2-2, with 10 bases identical to TRBD1. The V gene end was trimmed by 6 bases and the J gene end by 0 bases; junction bases not matched to a gene: 7. The CDR3 contains 17 residues. Germline CDR1 is MNHNS and CDR2 is SASEGT. CDR3 region: CASRIRDRGANTGELFF. CDR3 sequence (DNA): TGTGCCAGCAGGATCCGGGACAGGGGCGCGAACACCGGGGAGCTGTTTTTT.

This clonotype occurred a few times. The rearrangement links TRBV4-2 to TRBJ1-5, with D uncertain. The germline CDR1 and CDR2 sequences are LGHNA and YNFKEQ. The CDR3 has 15 residues. Trimming stripped 3 bases from V and 3 bases from J, with 12 bases between. The CDR3 sequence: CASSQRRGLNQPQHF. The DNA of the CDR3 is TGTGCCAGCAGCCAGAGGCGTGGGCTCAATCAGCCCCAGCATTTT.

This clonotype was seen a handful of times. This rearrangement joins TRBV29-1 to TRBJ1-1; D remains unclear. CDR1 SQVTM and CDR2 ANQGSEA come from the germline V gene. The CDR3 extends over 12 amino acids. Trimming stripped 6 bases from V and 3 bases from J, with 11 bases between. The CDR3 DNA reads as TGCAGCGTCCGCGACCCGTACACTGAAGCTTTCTTT. This encodes CSVRDPYTEAFF.

The sample holds a few counts of this clonotype. This sequence joins TRBV12-3 or TRBV12-4 and TRBJ1-1, with 9 positions matching TRBD1. V was pared by 6 bases and J by 4 bases, with 12 bases of the junction left unmatched. The CDR3 loop spans 16 amino acids. The CDR3 DNA follows: TGTGCCAGCAGCAGACTCTCGGGACAGGGAGGCACTGAAGCTTTCTTT. It codes for CASSRLSGQGGTEAFF.

This clonotype appeared a few times. The chain is built from TRBV6-5 and TRBJ2-3, with D uncertain. Deletions cut 0 bases from V and 2 bases from J, with 9 bases between. This CDR3 has 15 amino acids. In germline, CDR1 is MNHEY, CDR2 SVGAGI. The CDR3 region has the DNA TGTGCCAGCAGTTACTCAGGGTCCTCCACAGATACGCAGTATTTT. Translation: CASSYSGSSTDTQYF.

This clonotype was picked up a small number of times. The chain links TRBV20-1 to TRBJ1-2; D is unresolved. The V gene's germline CDR1 is DFQATT and CDR2 SNEGSKA (reference sequence). The length of the CDR3 is 10 residues. Trimming removed 2 bases at V and 5 bases at J, with 3 bases between. The chain's CDR3 is CSARTYGYTF. For the CDR3, the DNA is TGCAGTGCTAGAACTTATGGCTACACCTTC.

This clonotype was detected a few times. The chain is built from TRBV6-6 and TRBJ2-5; D unclear. The CDR3 has 13 residues. V was pared by 6 bases and J by 5 bases, with 13 bases between. Germline CDR1 MNHNY, CDR2 SVGAGI (reference sequence). The CDR3 nucleotides read TGTGCCAGCAGCGCCCCCGCCGAGGAGACCCAGTACTTC. Amino acids: CASSAPAEETQYF.

The CDR3 loop is CASSLHLAGLQYF. The CDR3 nucleotides are TGTGCCAGCAGTCTCCACCTAGCGGGATTGCAGTACTTC. The J gene is TRBJ2-7, the V gene TRBV28; TRBD2 matches at 9 bases. The germline gives CDR1 MDHEN, CDR2 SYDVKM. V gave up 5 bases and J gave up 9 bases; unmatched junction bases: 8. The CDR3 length is 13 residues.

This clonotype was seen repeatedly, ten times or more. This chain links TRBV4-2 with TRBJ2-2; perhaps TRBD2 as D (5 bases). The CDR3 runs to 16 residues. Per germline, CDR1 LGHNA and CDR2 YNFKEQ. Deletions cut 0 bases from V and 6 bases from J, with 14 bases between. The CDR3: CASSQDLGRRSGELFF. As DNA, the CDR3 is TGTGCCAGCAGCCAAGATCTTGGGCGGAGGTCCGGGGAGCTGTTTTTT.

The table lists this clonotype with a few counts. The chain joins TRBV7-9 to TRBJ1-1; D gene uncertain. V was pared by 3 bases and J by 6 bases, with 11 bases between. Germline assignment: CDR1 SEHNR and CDR2 FQNEAQ (reference sequence). CDR3 length equals 13 residues. The CDR3 nucleotides are TGTGCCAGCAGCTTGCTCACAAACGCTGAAGCTTTCTTT. Amino acid sequence: CASSLLTNAEAFF.

The chain carries TRBV14 and TRBJ2-7; no clear D gene. CDR3 length equals 14 residues. The V end lost 0 bases, the J end lost 3 bases, and 9 bases lay between the germline ends. CDR1 and CDR2 (germline): SGHDN, FVKESK. The CDR3 DNA reads TGTGCCAGCAGCCAAGAGTTTCGCGGCTACGAGCAGTACTTC. Its protein product is CASSQEFRGYEQYF. The complete variable domain, with remaining parts taken from reference TRBV14 and TRBJ2-7, reads EAGVTQFPSHSVIEKGQTVTLRCDPISGHDNLYWYRRVMGKEIKFLLHFVKESKQDESGMPNNRFLAERTGGTYSTLKVQPAELEDSGVYFCASSQEFRGYEQYFGPGTRLTVT.

This clonotype has a count of ten or more. The rearrangement uses TRBV20-1 and TRBJ2-7; possibly TRBD1 or TRBD2 for D (5 bases each). This CDR3 contains 11 residues. The germline V gene has CDR1 DFQATT and CDR2 SNEGSKA (reference sequence). Trimming stripped 6 bases from V and 3 bases from J, with 9 bases between. The CDR3 DNA sequence: TGCAGTGCGGGGGACGGCTACGAGCAGTACTTC. Translating it yields CSAGDGYEQYF.

The chain recombines TRBV7-8 with TRBJ2-7; no clear D gene. V was trimmed by 2 bases and J by 3 bases, leaving 20 bases between them. Per germline, CDR1 SGHVS and CDR2 FQNEAQ. The CDR3 sequence is 17 residues long. CDR3 sequence: CASSLSKVPAEGYEQYF. CDR3 nucleotides: TGTGCCAGCAGCTTAAGTAAGGTCCCCGCGGAAGGCTACGAGCAGTACTTC.

The sample holds a few counts of this clonotype. The CDR3 spells CASSRLAGPYEQYF. CDR3 sequence (DNA): TGTGCCAGCAGCCGACTAGCGGGACCCTACGAGCAGTACTTC. The V gene is TRBV7-2, the J gene TRBJ2-7; 11 nucleotides match TRBD2. The V gene end was trimmed by 5 bases and the J gene end by 2 bases; junction bases not matched to a gene: 2. CDR3 length: 14 amino acids. Germline V CDR1 and CDR2: SGHTA, FQGNSA.

This clonotype showed up just once. V usage is TRBV3-1 and J usage is TRBJ2-1; 14 positions match TRBD2. V dropped 11 bases and J dropped 9; count of bases not matched to a gene: 18. The germline V gene encodes CDR1 LGHDT and CDR2 YNNKEL (reference sequence). The CDR3 loop spans 17 amino acids. CDR3 residues: CASTQSPGLAGEGEQFF. The CDR3 DNA reads TGTGCCTCCACCCAAAGCCCGGGACTAGCGGGAGAGGGTGAGCAGTTCTTC.

This clonotype showed up just a few times. This chain connects TRBV6-5 to TRBJ2-6, with D unclear. Germline CDR1 and CDR2: MNHEY and SVGAGI. CDR3 length: 18 amino acids. V lost 0 bases and J lost 1, with 13 bases in between. The CDR3 nucleotides read TGTGCCAGCAGTTACTCGAACCCAAGATCTTCTGGGGCCAACGTCCTGACTTTC. Translating gives CASSYSNPRSSGANVLTF.

The V call is TRBV6-6, the J call TRBJ2-7; either TRBD1 or TRBD2 may fit D (5 bases each). The length of the CDR3 is 13 residues. Trimming pared 7 bases from V and 3 bases from J, leaving 13 bases between. CDR1 is MNHNY and CDR2 is SVGAGI in the germline V gene (reference sequence). The CDR3, as DNA: TGTGCCAGCACCCCGGGACGGTTCTACGAGCAGTACTTC. The encoded protein is CASTPGRFYEQYF.

This clonotype showed up just a few times. This rearrangement joins TRBV20-1 to TRBJ2-1; 11 bases match TRBD2. This CDR3 region has 14 residues. Germline V lookup: CDR1 DFQATT, CDR2 SNEGSKA (reference sequence). The J segment lost 7 bases and the V segment lost 6 bases, leaving 8 bases of the junction unmatched. CDR3 coding DNA: TGCAGTGCGAAGGGGATAGCGGGGGGGAATGAGCAGTTCTTC. Amino acids: CSAKGIAGGNEQFF.